The rows below give T cell receptor beta chains drawn from one sample of a study of blood T cells in healthy people across ages. TCRdb processed the 5' RACE reads anew with MiXCR; each CDR3 protein has one entry. The table has 710,000 or so distinct CDR3 sequences, approximately 30% seen once. The material sequenced was blood. All receptors derive from an elderly woman in good health. Both conserved end residues are part of each CDR3. The order of the fields is V gene, clone size, J gene, CDR3 protein. Clone size appears in some rows only: once, few, many, or a class for an expanded clone.

v_call: TRBV20-1
clone_size: few
j_call: TRBJ2-3
cdr3_aa: CSANKRQGASTDTQYF

v_call: TRBV25-1
clone_size: few
j_call: TRBJ2-3
cdr3_aa: CTSSPGGGRGDTQYF

v_call: TRBV4-1
clone_size: .
j_call: TRBJ1-5
cdr3_aa: CASSQPVRGPSNQPQHF

v_call: TRBV20-1
clone_size: many
j_call: TRBJ1-2
cdr3_aa: CKPTGSNYGYTF

v_call: TRBV6-5
clone_size: many
j_call: TRBJ2-7
cdr3_aa: CASSYSTPKSHEQYF

v_call: TRBV12-3/TRBV12-4
clone_size: .
j_call: TRBJ2-2
cdr3_aa: CASSPHSGGANIGELFF

v_call: TRBV7-3
clone_size: few
j_call: TRBJ2-5
cdr3_aa: CASSLGLAGDLHYNEQYF

v_call: TRBV7-3
clone_size: many
j_call: TRBJ2-1
cdr3_aa: CASSLNFQGEQFF

v_call: TRBV20-1
clone_size: many
j_call: TRBJ1-2
cdr3_aa: CSARVAQPPNYGYTF

v_call: TRBV14
clone_size: many
j_call: TRBJ2-3
cdr3_aa: CASSLRPGSTDTQYF

v_call: TRBV4-1
clone_size: many
j_call: TRBJ1-2
cdr3_aa: CASSQETGPYGYTF

v_call: TRBV3-1
clone_size: few
j_call: TRBJ1-2
cdr3_aa: CASSRSDGGYTF

v_call: TRBV28
clone_size: few
j_call: TRBJ1-2
cdr3_aa: CASTPYSKNYGYTF

v_call: TRBV4-3
clone_size: many
j_call: TRBJ2-3
cdr3_aa: CASSQTPRGRADTQYF

v_call: TRBV20-1
clone_size: .
j_call: TRBJ1-4
cdr3_aa: CSAQDGAEKLFF

v_call: TRBV7-9
clone_size: many
j_call: TRBJ2-6
cdr3_aa: CASSTVRGPGANVLTF